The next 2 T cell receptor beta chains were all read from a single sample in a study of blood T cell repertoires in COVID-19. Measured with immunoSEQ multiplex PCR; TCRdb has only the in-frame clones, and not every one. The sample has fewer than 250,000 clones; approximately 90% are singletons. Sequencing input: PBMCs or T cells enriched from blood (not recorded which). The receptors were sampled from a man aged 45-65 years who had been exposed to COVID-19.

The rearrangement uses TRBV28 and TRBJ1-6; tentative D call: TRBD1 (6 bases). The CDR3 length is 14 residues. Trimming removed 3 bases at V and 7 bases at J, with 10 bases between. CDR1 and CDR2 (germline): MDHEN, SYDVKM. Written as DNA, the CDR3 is TGTGCCAGCAGTTTGGGACAATCCAATTCACCCCTCCACTTT. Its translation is CASSLGQSNSPLHF.

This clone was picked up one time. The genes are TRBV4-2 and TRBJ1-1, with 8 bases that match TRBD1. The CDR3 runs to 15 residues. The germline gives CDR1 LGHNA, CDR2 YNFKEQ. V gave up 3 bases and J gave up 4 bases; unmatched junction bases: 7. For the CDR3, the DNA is TGTGCCAGCAGCCACGTATACGACAGGGGCACTGAAGCTTTCTTT. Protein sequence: CASSHVYDRGTEAFF.